Presented here are 10 T cell receptor beta chains from one specimen sequenced in a study of blood T cell repertoires in COVID-19 (dated by TCRdb to 2020 to 2022). The method was the immunoSEQ multiplex PCR assay. This is the immuneACCESS table as TCRdb keeps it, with only in-frame sequences that have V and J called. A part of the clones is gone; compared with another copy, unresolved V genes explain less than half, and the rest is unexplained. This sample lists under 300,000 clones; about 87% were detected once. 2.5% to 3.5% of the sample is held by the ten biggest clonotypes. Sequencing was performed on PBMCs or T cells enriched from blood (not recorded which). The receptors were gathered from a woman in her forties who had been exposed to COVID-19.

The V gene is TRBV29-1, the J gene TRBJ1-3; TRBD1 is a possible D gene (6 bases). CDR3 length: 14 amino acids. V was pared by 5 bases and J by 4 bases, with 15 bases between. CDR1 is SQVTM, CDR2 ANQGSEA, per germline. CDR3: CSVHGAGEGNTIYF. The CDR3 coding sequence is TGCAGCGTTCACGGGGCAGGGGAAGGAAACACCATATATTTT.

V and J are TRBV21-1 and TRBJ1-2; TRBD1, the table's D call, was not compared with the DNA. TRBV21-1 is designated a pseudogene. The CDR3 length is 17 residues. CDR3 amino acids: CASSRKNWTGALYGYTF. In DNA form, the CDR3 reads TGTGCCAGCAGCCGGAAGAATTGGACAGGCGCTCTCTATGGCTACACCTTC.

This chain links TRBV28 with TRBJ1-6; 9 nucleotides align to TRBD1. The CDR3 has 16 amino acids. Germline CDR1 MDHEN, CDR2 SYDVKM. J was trimmed by 4 bases and V by 6 bases; bases with no gene match: 7. In DNA form, the CDR3 reads TGTGCCAGCAGCCTACAGGGGGCGGGTTATAATTCACCCCTCCACTTT. This codes for CASSLQGAGYNSPLHF.

The V call is TRBV7-8, the J call TRBJ2-5; 11 bases align to TRBD2. CDR1 and CDR2 from the germline V gene are SGHVS and FQNEAQ. The J segment lost 2 bases and the V segment lost 5 bases, leaving 4 bases of the junction unmatched. The CDR3 is 15 residues long. In nucleotides, the CDR3 is TGTGCCAGCAGCAGAACTAGCGGGAGTCAAGAGACCCAGTACTTC. Protein: CASSRTSGSQETQYF.

This clone appeared once. The V and J genes are TRBV2 and TRBJ2-1; 13 nucleotides agree with TRBD2. The CDR3 length is 15 residues. V lost 6 bases to trimming and J lost 6 bases; unmatched junction nucleotides: 5. The germline CDR1 and CDR2 sequences are SNHLY and FYNNEI. CDR3 sequence reads: CASRRLAGGINEQFF. The CDR3, as DNA: TGTGCCAGCAGACGACTAGCGGGGGGAATCAATGAGCAGTTCTTC.

This clone was detected a few times. J is TRBJ2-7 and V is TRBV7-9; 8 nucleotides agree with TRBD2. Germline-derived CDR1 and CDR2 are SEHNR and FQNEAQ (reference sequence). The CDR3 spans 17 residues. Unmatched junction bases numbered 15, after V lost 4 bases and J lost 4 bases. The CDR3 nucleotides read TGTGCCAGCAGCTATGTATCGGGAGGGCCTGAGGTTTACGAGCAGTACGTC. It specifies CASSYVSGGPEVYEQYV.

The chain joins TRBV7-9 to TRBJ1-6, with a tentative D call TRBD1 (5 bases). This CDR3 has 16 amino acids. Per the germline V gene, CDR1 is SEHNR and CDR2 is FQNEAQ (reference sequence). V lost 3 bases and J lost 8, with 17 bases in between. CDR3: CASSLVGGTGDSPLHF. DNA for the CDR3: TGTGCCAGCAGCTTGGTGGGGGGGACGGGGGATTCACCCCTCCACTTT.

This clone was observed a handful of times. The genes are TRBV7-9 and TRBJ2-2, with D hard to call. V lost 10 bases and J 2 bases, leaving 5 bases between the germline ends. Per the germline V gene, CDR1 is SEHNR and CDR2 is FQNEAQ (reference sequence). The CDR3 extends over 11 amino acids. CDR3 loop: CAILNTGELFF. Here the CDR3 DNA reads TGTGCCATCTTAAACACCGGGGAGCTGTTTTTT.

A few counts support this clone. V is TRBV25-1 and J is TRBJ2-7; TRBD1 might be the D (7 bases). The CDR3 has 15 amino acids. Deletions cut 6 bases from V and 1 base from J, with 16 bases between. The germline V gene encodes CDR1 MGHDK and CDR2 SYGVNS. CDR3 region: CASRAGGLKSYEQYF. The CDR3, as DNA: TGTGCCAGCAGGGCAGGGGGACTTAAATCCTACGAGCAGTACTTC.

The chain is built from TRBV29-1 and TRBJ2-3; 7 bases line up with TRBD2. CDR1 is SQVTM, CDR2 ANQGSEA, per germline. The V and J ends lost 7 bases and 4 bases, in that order; junction bases with no gene match: 14. The CDR3 covers 15 residues. The CDR3 here is CSAPEAGGMADTQYF. CDR3 DNA sequence: TGCAGCGCCCCGGAGGCCGGGGGGATGGCAGATACGCAGTATTTT.